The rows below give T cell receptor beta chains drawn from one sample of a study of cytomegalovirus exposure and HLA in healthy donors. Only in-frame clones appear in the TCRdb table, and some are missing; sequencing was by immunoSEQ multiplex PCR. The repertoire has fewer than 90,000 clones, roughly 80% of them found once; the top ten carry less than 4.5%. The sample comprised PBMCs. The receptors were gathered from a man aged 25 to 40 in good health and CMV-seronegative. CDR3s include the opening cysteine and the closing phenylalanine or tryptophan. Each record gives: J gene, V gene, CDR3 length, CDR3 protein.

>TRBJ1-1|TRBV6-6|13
CASSRTGNTEAFF
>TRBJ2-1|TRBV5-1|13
CASSLNPIDEQFF
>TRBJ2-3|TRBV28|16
CASSDVAGSSTDTQYF
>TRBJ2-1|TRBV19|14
CASVRTSGTNEQFF
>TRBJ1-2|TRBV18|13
CASSPGEPYGYTF
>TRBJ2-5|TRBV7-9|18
CASSDVLFQTGYQETQYF
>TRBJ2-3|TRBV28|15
CASRFRDRVTDTQYF
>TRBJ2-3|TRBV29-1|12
CSAASGTDTQYF
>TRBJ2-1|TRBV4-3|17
CASSQRGLADSYNEQFF
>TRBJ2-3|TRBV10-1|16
CASSLKRGALTDTQYF
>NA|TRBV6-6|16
CASSSKREVPTYEQYF
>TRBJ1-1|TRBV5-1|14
CASSPDRVNTEAFF
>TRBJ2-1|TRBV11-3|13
CASSSHPEGEQFF
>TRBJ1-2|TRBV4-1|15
CASSQDDREHYGYTF
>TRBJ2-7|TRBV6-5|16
CASSYSRQRNTYEQYF
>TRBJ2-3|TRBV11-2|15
CASSFRDRRTDTQYF
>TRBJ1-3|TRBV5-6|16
CASSLPGQGGGNTIYF
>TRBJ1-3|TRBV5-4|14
CASSLETGGNTIYF
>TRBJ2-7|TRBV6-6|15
CASSYQRWSSYEQYF
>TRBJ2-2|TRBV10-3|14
CAIMATANTGELFF
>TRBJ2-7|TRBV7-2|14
CASSAGGGPYEQYF
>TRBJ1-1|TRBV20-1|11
CSARQDTEAFF
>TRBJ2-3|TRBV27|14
CASSWQGSADTQYF
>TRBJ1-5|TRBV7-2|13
CASSHRGNQPQHF
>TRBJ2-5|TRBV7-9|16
CASSSPRGVYQETQYF
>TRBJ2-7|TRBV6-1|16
CASSAPGQGSHYEQYF
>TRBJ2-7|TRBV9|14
CASSVGPGSVEQYF
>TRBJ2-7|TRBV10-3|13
CAINPGEAYEQYF
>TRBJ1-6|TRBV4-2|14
CASSQDWRNSPLHF
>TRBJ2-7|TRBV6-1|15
CASSEGQGVAYEQYF
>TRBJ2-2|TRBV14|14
CASSPQVLTGELFF
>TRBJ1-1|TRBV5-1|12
CASSFGGRLAFF
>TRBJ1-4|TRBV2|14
CASSAGTGNEKLFF
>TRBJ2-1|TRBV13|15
CASSLRTSGYNEQFF
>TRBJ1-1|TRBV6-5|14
CASSFATGDTEAFF
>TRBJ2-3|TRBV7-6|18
CASSLESTSGRARDTQYF
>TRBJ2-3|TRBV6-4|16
CASSDSGGSFPDTQYF
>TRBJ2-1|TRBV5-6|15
CASSRDRGSYNEQFF
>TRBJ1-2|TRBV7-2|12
CASSLVSYGYTF
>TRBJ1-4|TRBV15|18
CATSRAGQFNRRNEKLFF
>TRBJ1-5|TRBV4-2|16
CASSQDGWAAGQPQHF
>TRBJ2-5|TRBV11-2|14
CASSLDLLQETQYF
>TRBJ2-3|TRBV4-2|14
CASSPGTGTDTQYF
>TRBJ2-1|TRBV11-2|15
CASTQLAGGYNEQFF
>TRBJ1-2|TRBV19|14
CASSIDGTAYGYTF
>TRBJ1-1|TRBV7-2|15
CASSPRGGLNTEAFF
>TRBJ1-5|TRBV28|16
CASSFYPNRDNQPQHF
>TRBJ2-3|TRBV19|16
CASSMSGRPSTDTQYF
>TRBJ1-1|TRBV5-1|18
CASRTTTDRGLWDTEAFF
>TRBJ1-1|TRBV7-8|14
CASSSAGTVTEAFF
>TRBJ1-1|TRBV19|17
CASSIGDRRGLNAEAFF